This is a list of T cell receptor beta chains from one sample in a study of T cell changes during pregnancy in multiple sclerosis. Here immunoSEQ multiplex PCR was the method, and the copy in TCRdb shows in-frame clones only, minus some. The table has fewer than 55,000 clones, about 90% seen once. This specimen was peripheral blood, taken in the first trimester of pregnancy. The receptors originated from a female donor with multiple sclerosis, enrolled in a pregnancy study. The CDR3 runs from the conserved cysteine through the conserved F or W. The order of the fields is J gene, clone size, V gene, D gene, CDR3 DNA, CDR3 protein. D genes are given only for firm matches. Where a row states a size, it is once, few, many or the class of an expanded clone; other rows omit it.

>TRBJ2-7|-|TRBV19|TRBD1
TGTGCCAGTAGTATAGGTCCGGGACAGGGCTCCTACGAGCAGTACTTC
CASSIGPGQGSYEQYF
>TRBJ1-2|-|TRBV10-2|-
TGCGCCAGCAGTGCCCTAACAGGCCTCCTTAACTATGGCTACACCTTC
CASSALTGLLNYGYTF
>TRBJ2-7|-|TRBV5-1|-
TGCGCCAGCAGATTCCTAGGAGCCGACTACGAGCAGTACTTC
CASRFLGADYEQYF
>TRBJ2-7|-|TRBV6-1|TRBD2
TGTGCCAGCAGTGAACTAGCGGGGGGCTCCTACGAGCAGTACTTC
CASSELAGGSYEQYF
>TRBJ1-5|-|TRBV2|TRBD1
TGTGCCAGCAGAAGAGACAGACAGGGTTTAGGGCCCCAGCATTTT
CASRRDRQGLGPQHF
>TRBJ1-1|-|TRBV5-8|TRBD1
TGTGCCAGCAGCGGAGACAGGGGGCGCGAGGGTGAAGCTTTCTTT
CASSGDRGREGEAFF
>TRBJ1-2|-|TRBV28|TRBD1
TGTGCCAGCAGTCGACAGGGGGATAGCTATGGCTACACCTTC
CASSRQGDSYGYTF
>TRBJ2-2|-|TRBV6-5|TRBD1
TGTGCCAGCAGTTACTACCCAGGGGGTACCTCCGGGGAGCTGTTTTTT
CASSYYPGGTSGELFF
>TRBJ2-5|-|TRBV4-2|-
TGTGCCAGCAGCCAAGATTCGGCGGGGGCCGGGAAGACCCAGTACTTC
CASSQDSAGAGKTQYF
>TRBJ2-1|-|TRBV5-6|-
TGTGCCAGCAGCTTGGAGGGAGGTCGGTCCTACAATGAGCAGTTCTTC
CASSLEGGRSYNEQFF
>TRBJ2-2|-|TRBV29-1|-
TGCAGCGTTGAATGGGAGCCCGGTGGGACCGGGGAGCTGTTTTTT
CSVEWEPGGTGELFF
>TRBJ2-7|once|TRBV28|-
TGTGCCAGCAGTTTAGGGAGAAGCACCTACGAGCAGTACTTC
CASSLGRSTYEQYF
>TRBJ1-3|-|TRBV9|-
TGTGCCAGCAGCAATTCCGGCGGGTACCCTGGAAACACCATATATTTT
CASSNSGGYPGNTIYF
>TRBJ1-2|-|TRBV6-5|TRBD1
TGTGCCAGCAGTCCTGCCACAGGGGACTATGGCTACACCTTC
CASSPATGDYGYTF
>TRBJ2-3|-|TRBV5-1|-
TGCGCCAGCAGCTCTTTGACAGATTCAGATACGCAGTATTTT
CASSSLTDSDTQYF
>TRBJ1-3|few|TRBV2|-
TGTGCCAGCAGTGACCGGGGATCCTCTGGAAACACCATATATTTT
CASSDRGSSGNTIYF
>TRBJ1-2|-|TRBV6-5|-
TGTGCCAGCAGTTACTCAATGTGGGGCGGCGATGGCTACACCTTC
CASSYSMWGGDGYTF
>TRBJ2-5|-|TRBV7-9|-
TGTGCCAGCAGCTTAGAGTGGACAGTGACGCTCGAGACCCAGTACTTC
CASSLEWTVTLETQYF
>TRBJ1-2|few|TRBV7-2|-
TGTGCCAGCACCTACAGAGCTAACTATGGCTACACCTTC
CASTYRANYGYTF
>TRBJ2-7|-|TRBV29-1|TRBD1
TGCAGCGCTGGACAGGGCAGCTCCTACGAGCAGTACTTC
CSAGQGSSYEQYF
>TRBJ2-3|-|TRBV7-6|-
TGTGCCAGCAGCTTAGGCCCTAGGTCAGATACGCAGTATTTT
CASSLGPRSDTQYF
>TRBJ1-4|-|TRBV7-2|-
TGTGCCAGCAGCTTAAGGGGCGGTGAAAAACTGTTTTTT
CASSLRGGEKLFF
>TRBJ1-4|-|TRBV28|TRBD1
TGTGCCAGCAGTACCCCTCCGGGACAGATATTT
CASSTPPGQIF
>TRBJ1-1|-|TRBV21-1|-
TGTGCCAGAATCCAGGGTCGGTGGAACACTGAAGCTTTCTTT
CARIQGRWNTEAFF
>TRBJ2-1|-|TRBV9|TRBD1
TGTGCCAGCAGCTCAGAGGCAGGGGGCTATGAGCAGTTCTTC
CASSSEAGGYEQFF
>TRBJ1-4|-|TRBV19|-
TGTGCCAGTAGTGGCCGCAGGGTAGACCATGAAAAACTGTTTTTT
CASSGRRVDHEKLFF
>TRBJ2-1|once|TRBV7-9|-
TGTGCCAGCAGCTTGACCGGCGGGGAGCAGTTCTTC
CASSLTGGEQFF
>TRBJ2-3|-|TRBV7-9|TRBD2
TGTGCCAGCAGCCTCGGTTCTAGCGGGTACACAGATACGCAGTATTTT
CASSLGSSGYTDTQYF
>TRBJ2-3|-|TRBV6-1|TRBD2
TGTGCCAGCTCAACTAGCGCGGGCACAGATACGCAGTATTTT
CASSTSAGTDTQYF
>TRBJ1-6|-|TRBV5-1|-
TGCGCCAGCAGCTTGGGAAGGGGGTGGAATTCACCCCTCCACTTT
CASSLGRGWNSPLHF
>TRBJ2-7|-|TRBV19|TRBD2
TGTGCCAGTAGTATAGATGGAGCGGGGACCTACGAGCAGTACTTC
CASSIDGAGTYEQYF
>TRBJ1-1|few|TRBV19|-
TGTGCCAGTAATTACGGACCAGGGGCTTTCTTT
CASNYGPGAFF
>TRBJ1-5|-|TRBV19|-
TGTGCCAGTACCCTAGGAGCTCCCTACAAGAATCAGCCCCAGCATTTT
CASTLGAPYKNQPQHF
>TRBJ1-2|-|TRBV5-1|-
TGCGCCACATCGGCCGAAGGGGGGGTGCACGATGGCTACACCTTC
CATSAEGGVHDGYTF
>TRBJ2-1|-|TRBV5-1|TRBD2
TGCGCCAGCAGCCCCGGGACTAGCGGGGCCAATGAGCAGTTCTTC
CASSPGTSGANEQFF
>TRBJ2-3|-|TRBV2|-
TGTGCCAGTTCAGGTCTTACTAGCACAGATACGCAGTATTTT
CASSGLTSTDTQYF
>TRBJ1-2|-|TRBV10-3|-
TGTGCCATCAGTGAGTCGATACAGGGAGATGGTGGCTACACCTTC
CAISESIQGDGGYTF
>TRBJ2-7|once|TRBV18|TRBD1
TGTGCCAGCTCACCCGCCGGACAGGGGGCTGTCAGGCAGTACTTC
CASSPAGQGAVRQYF
>TRBJ2-7|-|TRBV7-8|-
TGTGCCAGCAGTCAGGGGTCGGGGTACGAGCAGTACTTC
CASSQGSGYEQYF
>TRBJ1-4|-|TRBV5-1|TRBD1
TGCGCCAGCAGCCTGGACAGGGTTAATGAAAAACTGTTTTTT
CASSLDRVNEKLFF